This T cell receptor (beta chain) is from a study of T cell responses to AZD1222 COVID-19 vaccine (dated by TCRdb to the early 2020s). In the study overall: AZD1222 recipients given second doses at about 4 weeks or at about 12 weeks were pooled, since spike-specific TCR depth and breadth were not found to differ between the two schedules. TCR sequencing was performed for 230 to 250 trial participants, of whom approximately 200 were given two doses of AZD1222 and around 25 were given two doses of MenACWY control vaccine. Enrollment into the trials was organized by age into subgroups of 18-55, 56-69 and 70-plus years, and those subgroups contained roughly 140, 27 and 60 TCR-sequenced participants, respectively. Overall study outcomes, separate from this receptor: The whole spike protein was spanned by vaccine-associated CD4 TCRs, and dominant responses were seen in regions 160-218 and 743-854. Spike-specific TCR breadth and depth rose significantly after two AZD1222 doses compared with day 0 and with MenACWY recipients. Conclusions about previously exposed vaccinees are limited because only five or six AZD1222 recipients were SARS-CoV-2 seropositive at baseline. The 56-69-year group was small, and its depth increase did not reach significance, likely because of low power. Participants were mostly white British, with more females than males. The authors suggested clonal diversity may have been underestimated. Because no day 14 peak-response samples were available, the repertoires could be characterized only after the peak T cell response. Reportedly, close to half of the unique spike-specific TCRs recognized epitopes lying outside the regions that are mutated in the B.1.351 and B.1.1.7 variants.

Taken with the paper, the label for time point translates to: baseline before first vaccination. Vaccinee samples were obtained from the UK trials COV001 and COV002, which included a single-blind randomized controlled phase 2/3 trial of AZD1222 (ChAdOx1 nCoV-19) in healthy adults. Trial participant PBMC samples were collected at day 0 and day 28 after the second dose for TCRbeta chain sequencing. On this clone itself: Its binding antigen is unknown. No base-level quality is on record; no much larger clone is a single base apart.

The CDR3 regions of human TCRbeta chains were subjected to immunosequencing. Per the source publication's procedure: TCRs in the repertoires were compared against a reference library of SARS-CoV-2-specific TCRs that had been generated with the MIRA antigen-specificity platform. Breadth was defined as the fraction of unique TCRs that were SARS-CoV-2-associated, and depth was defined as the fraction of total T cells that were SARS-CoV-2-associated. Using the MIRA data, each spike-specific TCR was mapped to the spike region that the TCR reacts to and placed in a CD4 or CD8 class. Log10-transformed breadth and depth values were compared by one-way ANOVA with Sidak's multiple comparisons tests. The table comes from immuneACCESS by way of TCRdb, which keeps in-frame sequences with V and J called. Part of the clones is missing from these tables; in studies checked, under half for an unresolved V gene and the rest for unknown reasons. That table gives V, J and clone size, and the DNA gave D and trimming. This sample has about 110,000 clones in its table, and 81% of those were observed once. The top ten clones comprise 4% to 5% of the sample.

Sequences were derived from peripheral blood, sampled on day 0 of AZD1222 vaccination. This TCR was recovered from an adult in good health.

In nucleotides, the sequence is TGTGCCTGGAGTAAATTGACCGTGTCGAACACTGAAGCTTTCTTT. Its translation is CAWSKLTVSNTEAFF. Recombination linked TRBV30 to TRBJ1-1; the D gene cannot be resolved reliably. The junction shows trimming of 2 bases on V and 1 base on J, plus 14 bases between the germline ends. CDR1 GTSNPN and CDR2 SVGIG are derived from the germline V gene (reference sequence). Including cysteine and phenylalanine, the CDR3 has 15 amino acids. Left in the record is the CDR3 DNA by itself, 45 bases read in frame from the first base.